This T cell receptor (beta chain) was recorded in a study of cytomegalovirus exposure and HLA in healthy donors. General study results and limits: A cluster of highly shared sequence variants was likely a sequencing artifact. Available immune exposure information was restricted to CMV serostatus only. There were several of the most significant clusters that appeared linked to common viral pathogens in a later analysis.

From germline, CDR1 is SGHTA and CDR2 FQGTGA. The CDR3 sequence is 15 residues long. J gave up 4 bases and V 4 bases, and 4 bases lay outside the gene matches. PCR used 60 Vbeta primers and 13 Jbeta primers. The repertoire was sequenced with immunoSEQ multiplex PCR; TCRdb's copy has only in-frame clones and lacks some. The sample carries over 150,000 clones, 70% to 80% recorded once. As regards this clone: The antigen is not known.

The sample comprised PBMCs. The J gene is TRBJ2-1, the V gene TRBV7-3; 10 bases fit TRBD1. The TCR was taken from a man younger than 45 in good health and CMV-seropositive. CDR3 nucleotide sequence: TGTGCCAGCAGCTACTGGGACAGGGGTTACAATGAGCAGTTCTTC. It specifies CASSYWDRGYNEQFF.